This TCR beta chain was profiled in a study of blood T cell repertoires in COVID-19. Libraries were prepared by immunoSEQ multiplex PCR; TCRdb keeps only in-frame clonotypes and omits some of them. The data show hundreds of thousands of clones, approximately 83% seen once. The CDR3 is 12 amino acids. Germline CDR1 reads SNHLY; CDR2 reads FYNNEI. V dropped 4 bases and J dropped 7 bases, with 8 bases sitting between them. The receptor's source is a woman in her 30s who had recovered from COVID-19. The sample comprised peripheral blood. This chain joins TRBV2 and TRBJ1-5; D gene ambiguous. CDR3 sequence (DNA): TGTGCCAGCAGTGGAGGTTCACAGCCCCAGCATTTT. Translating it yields CASSGGSQPQHF. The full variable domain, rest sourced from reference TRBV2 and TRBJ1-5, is EPEVTQTPSHQVTQMGQEVILRCVPISNHLYFYWYRQILGQKVEFLVSFYNNEISEKSEIFDDQFSVERPDGSNFTLKIRSTKLEDSAMYFCASSGGSQPQHFGDGTRLSIL.